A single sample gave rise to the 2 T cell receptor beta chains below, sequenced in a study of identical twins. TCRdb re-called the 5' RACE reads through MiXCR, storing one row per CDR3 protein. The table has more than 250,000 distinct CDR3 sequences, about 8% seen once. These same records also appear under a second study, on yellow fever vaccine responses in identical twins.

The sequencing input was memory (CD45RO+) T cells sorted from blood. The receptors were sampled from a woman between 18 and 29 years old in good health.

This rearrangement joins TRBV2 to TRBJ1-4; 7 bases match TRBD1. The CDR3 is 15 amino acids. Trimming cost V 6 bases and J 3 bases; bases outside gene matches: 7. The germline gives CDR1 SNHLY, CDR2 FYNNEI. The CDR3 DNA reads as TGTGCCAGCAGCGGTACAGGGGTGGCTAATGAAAAACTGTTTTTT. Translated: CASSGTGVANEKLFF. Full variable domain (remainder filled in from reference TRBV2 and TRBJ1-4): EPEVTQTPSHQVTQMGQEVILRCVPISNHLYFYWYRQILGQKVEFLVSFYNNEISEKSEIFDDQFSVERPDGSNFTLKIRSTKLEDSAMYFCASSGTGVANEKLFFGSGTQLSVL.

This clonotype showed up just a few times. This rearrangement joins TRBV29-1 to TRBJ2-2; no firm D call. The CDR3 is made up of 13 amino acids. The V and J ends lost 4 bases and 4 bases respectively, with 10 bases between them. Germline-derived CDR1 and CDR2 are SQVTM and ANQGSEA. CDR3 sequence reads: CSVALVRTGELFF. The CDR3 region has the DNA TGCAGCGTTGCCCTAGTTCGCACCGGGGAGCTGTTTTTT.